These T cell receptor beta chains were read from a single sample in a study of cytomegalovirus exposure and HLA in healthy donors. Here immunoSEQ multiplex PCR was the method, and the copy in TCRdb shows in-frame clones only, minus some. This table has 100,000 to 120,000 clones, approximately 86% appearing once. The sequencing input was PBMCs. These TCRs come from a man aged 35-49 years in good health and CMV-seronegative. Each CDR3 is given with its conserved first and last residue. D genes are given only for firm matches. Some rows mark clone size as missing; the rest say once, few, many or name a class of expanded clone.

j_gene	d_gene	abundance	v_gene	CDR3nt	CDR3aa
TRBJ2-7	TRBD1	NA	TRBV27	TGTGCCAGCAGTTTTAAGGCAGGGGGCACGTACGAGCAGTACTTC	CASSFKAGGTYEQYF
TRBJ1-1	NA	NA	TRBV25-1	TGTGCCAGCAGTGTCGGAGGAGCTGAAGCTTTCTTT	CASSVGGAEAFF
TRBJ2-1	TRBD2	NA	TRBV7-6	TGTGCCAGCAGCGAATGGGGACTAGCTTCCGTCAATGAGCAGTTCTTC	CASSEWGLASVNEQFF
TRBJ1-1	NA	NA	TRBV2	TGTGCCAGCAGCAGGACGGGGGTTGAAGCTTTCTTT	CASSRTGVEAFF
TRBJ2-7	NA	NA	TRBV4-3	TGCGCCAGCAGCCAAGCTCCGGGCTACGAGCAGTACTTC	CASSQAPGYEQYF
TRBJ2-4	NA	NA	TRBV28	TGTGCCAGCAGTTTCACAAGCGTAAACATTCAGTACTTC	CASSFTSVNIQYF
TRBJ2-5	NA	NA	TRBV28	TGTGCCAGCAGTGGGGCCGGGGGTCGGGAGACCCAGTACTTC	CASSGAGGRETQYF
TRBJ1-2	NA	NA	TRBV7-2	TGTGCCAGCAGCTATCGGACAGCCGGTGGCTACACCTTC	CASSYRTAGGYTF
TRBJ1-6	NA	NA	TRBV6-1	NA	CASTTVAGPNSPLHF
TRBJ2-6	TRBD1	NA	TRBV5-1	TGCGCCAGCAGCTCACAGGGGCTGGGGGCCAACGTCCTGACTTTC	CASSSQGLGANVLTF
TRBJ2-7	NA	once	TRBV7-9	TGTGCCAGCAGCTTAGCCCGAGCAGGGACCTACGAGCAGTACTTC	CASSLARAGTYEQYF
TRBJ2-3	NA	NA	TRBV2	TGTGCCAGCAGTGAAGGGGGATCAGGGGGCACAGATACGCAGTATTTT	CASSEGGSGGTDTQYF
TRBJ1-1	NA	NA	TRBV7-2	TGTGCCAGCAGCTTAGACAGTGTGAACACTGAAGCTTTCTTT	CASSLDSVNTEAFF
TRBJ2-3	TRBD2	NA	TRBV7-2	TGTGCCAGCAGCTTATCCCCTAGCGGGTGGGATACGCAGTATTTT	CASSLSPSGWDTQYF
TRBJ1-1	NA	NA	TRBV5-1	TGCGCCAGCAGCTCGTCGGGAGGAGGAGTTACTGAAGCTTTCTTT	CASSSSGGGVTEAFF
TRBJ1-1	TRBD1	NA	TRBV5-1	TGCGCCAGCAGCCTAGGGACAGGGAGGATGAACACTGAAGCTTTCTTT	CASSLGTGRMNTEAFF
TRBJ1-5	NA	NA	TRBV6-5	TGTGCCAGCAGTTACGGGCCGGGGGGCAGCCAGCCCCAGCATTTT	CASSYGPGGSQPQHF
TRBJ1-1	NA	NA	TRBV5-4	TGTGCCAGCAGCGAAGGAGGGGGGGGCTCGGTAGAAGCTTTCTTT	CASSEGGGGSVEAFF
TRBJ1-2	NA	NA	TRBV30	TGTGCCTGGAGTGTACCCGACAGATCAACCTATGGCTACACCTTC	CAWSVPDRSTYGYTF
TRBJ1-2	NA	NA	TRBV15	TGTGCCACCAGCAAAGGGGTCTTAAACTATGGCTACACCTTC	CATSKGVLNYGYTF
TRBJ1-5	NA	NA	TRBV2	TGTGCCAGCAGTGAGGCCGAAACAGGGCCTGGGGATTTT	CASSEAETGPGDF
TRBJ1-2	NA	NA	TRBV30	TGTGCCTGGGGAGGGAGAGCCATCGCAGGGGGCTACACCTTC	CAWGGRAIAGGYTF
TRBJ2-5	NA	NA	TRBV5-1	TGCGCCAGCAGCTTGGAAGAGGGTCGGGAGACCCAGTACTTC	CASSLEEGRETQYF
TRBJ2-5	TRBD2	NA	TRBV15	TGTGCCACCAGCAGAGATAGGGCTAGCGGGGGCCCCGGAGAGACCCAGTACTTC	CATSRDRASGGPGETQYF
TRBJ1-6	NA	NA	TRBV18	TGTGCCAGCTCACCTGCTAGACTGGGACTTGCAAATTCACCCCTCCACTTT	CASSPARLGLANSPLHF
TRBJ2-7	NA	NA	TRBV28	TGTGCCAGCAGCATAGCTTCCGAGCAGTACTTC	CASSIASEQYF